This T cell receptor beta chain is drawn from a study of T cells in Graves' hyperthyroidism and ophthalmopathy. As for the study in general: Peripheral blood collection took place at initial diagnosis, before any treatment.

The CDR3 has 18 amino acids. Germline loops: CDR1 MNHEY, CDR2 SVGAGI. Trimming shortened V by 2 bases and J by 4 bases, and 24 bases separated the two germline ends. Authors of the study amplified TCR beta CDR3 regions from RNA transcripts. HTBI primers were used for first-round RT-PCR of the TCR CDR3. TCRdb processed the multiplex PCR reads anew with MiXCR; each CDR3 protein has one entry. The sample has 550,000 to 650,000 distinct CDR3 sequences, 11% to 15% seen once. This clonotype occurred a few times. The chain combines TRBV6-5 with TRBJ2-7, with D maybe TRBD2 (5 bases). Material for sequencing was blood. The sequence came from a woman between 25 and 40 years old with Graves' hyperthyroidism that later progressed to Graves' ophthalmopathy. In nucleotides, the CDR3 is TGTGCCAGCAGTTACGATGCGGGCGGGCCCTCCGTTTTGTACGAGCAGTACTTC. Translation: CASSYDAGGPSVLYEQYF.